The 17 T cell receptor beta chains reported below all come from one sample, sequenced in a study of T cells after yellow fever vaccination. From the 5' RACE reads, TCRdb called clonotypes with MiXCR, one entry per CDR3 protein. The sample has 550,000 to 750,000 distinct CDR3 sequences, approximately 15% seen once. Sequenced here: PBMCs, sampled on the day of the yellow fever booster vaccination. All receptors derive from a man aged 30-40 years who received the YFV17D yellow fever vaccine.

This clonotype appeared many times. The chain carries TRBV6-5 and TRBJ2-5, with D unresolved. Trimming removed 0 bases at V and 3 bases at J, with 11 bases between. The CDR3 has 15 amino acids. Per the germline V gene, CDR1 is MNHEY and CDR2 is SVGAGI. As DNA, the CDR3 is TGTGCCAGCAGTTACTCCCCCAATAAGGAAGAGACCCAGTACTTC. Translated: CASSYSPNKEETQYF.

This clonotype turned up a few times. The V gene is TRBV25-1, the J gene TRBJ2-1; unclear D gene. The length of the CDR3 is 15 residues. V lost 1 base and J 0 bases, leaving 7 bases between the germline ends. Germline loops: CDR1 MGHDK, CDR2 SYGVNS. The CDR3 here is CASSELDSSYNEQFF. DNA of the CDR3: TGTGCCAGCAGTGAATTAGATTCCTCCTACAATGAGCAGTTCTTC. The whole variable domain, remainder taken from reference TRBV25-1 and TRBJ2-1, is EADIYQTPRYLVIGTGKKITLECSQTMGHDKMYWYQQDPGMELHLIHYSYGVNSTEKGDLSSESTVSRIRTEHFPLTLESARPSHTSQYLCASSELDSSYNEQFFGPGTRLTVL.

In this sample, this clonotype turned up a few times. The rearrangement links TRBV7-8 to TRBJ2-7; TRBD2 aligns across 11 bases. CDR1 SGHVS and CDR2 FQNEAQ come from the germline V gene. With V trimmed by 4 bases and J by 0 bases, 5 bases remained unmatched. The CDR3 is 16 residues long. The CDR3 region has the DNA TGTGCCAGCAGCTGGGGCGGACTAGCGGGCTCCTACGAGCAGTACTTC. Translating it yields CASSWGGLAGSYEQYF. Variable domain in full (rest from reference TRBV7-8 and TRBJ2-7): GAGVSQSPRYKVAKRGQDVALRCDPISGHVSLFWYQQALGQGPEFLTYFQNEAQLDKSGLPSDRFFAERPEGSVSTLKIQRTQQEDSAVYLCASSWGGLAGSYEQYFGPGTRLTVT.

This clonotype has a handful of counts. CDR3 nucleotides: TGTGCCAGCTCACAGGGAACAGGCGAAGGGACCCAGTACTTC. Translated, it gives CASSQGTGEGTQYF. This chain links TRBV18 with TRBJ2-5; the D gene is possibly TRBD1 (5 bases). Trimming cost V 4 bases and J 7 bases, with 16 bases left between them. CDR1 KGHSH and CDR2 LQKENI come from the germline V gene. The length of the CDR3 is 14 residues. Full variable domain (outside the CDR3, taken from reference TRBV18 and TRBJ2-5): NAGVMQNPRHLVRRRGQEARLRCSPMKGHSHVYWYRQLPEEGLKFMVYLQKENIIDESGMPKERFSAEFPKEGPSILRIQQVVRGDSAAYFCASSQGTGEGTQYFGPGTRLLVL.

This clonotype has just a few counts. V usage is TRBV7-2 and J usage is TRBJ2-1; TRBD2 is a possible D gene (5 bases). This CDR3 has 14 residues. The germline V gene encodes CDR1 SGHTA and CDR2 FQGNSA. With 1 base removed from V and 10 bases from J, the gap between germline ends came to 14 bases. This chain's CDR3 is CASSLVREQWEQFF. CDR3 nucleotides: TGTGCCAGCAGCTTAGTGAGGGAACAGTGGGAGCAGTTCTTC. The variable domain in full, completed from reference TRBV7-2 and TRBJ2-1, reads GAGVSQSPSNKVTEKGKDVELRCDPISGHTALYWYRQSLGQGLEFLIYFQGNSAPDKSGLPSDRFSAERTGGSVSTLTIQRTQQEDSAVYLCASSLVREQWEQFFGPGTRLTVL.

The V and J genes are TRBV10-3 and TRBJ1-1; the D is unclear. The CDR3 runs to 13 residues. CDR1 is ENHRY, CDR2 SYGVKD, per germline. The germline V and J ends were trimmed by 2 bases and 1 base, with 5 bases remaining between them. The DNA for the CDR3 is TGTGCCATCAGTGAGGGAGGGAACACTGAAGCTTTCTTT. It encodes CAISEGGNTEAFF.

This clonotype appeared a few times. The chain employs TRBV6-1 and TRBJ2-5; D perhaps matches TRBD2 (6 bases). The CDR3 extends over 13 amino acids. Germline V gene data show CDR1 as MNHNS and CDR2 as SASEGT. The ends were cut back, 6 bases at V and 3 bases at J, with 11 bases in the middle. The CDR3 DNA reads TGTGCCAGCAGGGCGGGCGGGGAAGAGACCCAGTACTTC. Residues: CASRAGGEETQYF.

This clonotype was observed a handful of times. The chain is built from TRBV28 and TRBJ1-5, with D possibly TRBD1 on 6 matching bases. CDR1 is MDHEN and CDR2 is SYDVKM in the germline V gene. The CDR3 has 17 amino acids. V lost 2 bases and J lost 2, with 16 bases in between. The chain's CDR3 is CASSLPGTKNGNQPQHF. CDR3 DNA sequence: TGTGCCAGCAGTTTACCCGGGACAAAGAATGGCAATCAGCCCCAGCATTTT.

This clonotype was observed a handful of times. The V gene is TRBV7-2, the J gene TRBJ2-1; 13 bases are a match to TRBD2. V lost 1 base, J lost 7 bases, and 4 bases stayed unmatched. The CDR3 is made up of 16 amino acids. Germline values: CDR1 SGHTA, CDR2 FQGNSA. The CDR3 DNA sequence: TGTGCCAGCAGCTTAGGGCCGGGACTAGCGGGAAATGAGCAGTTCTTC. It specifies CASSLGPGLAGNEQFF.

The J gene is TRBJ2-2, the V gene TRBV12-3 or TRBV12-4, with D hard to call. The CDR3 covers 14 residues. With 5 bases removed from V and 3 bases from J, the gap between germline ends came to 10 bases. In nucleotides, the CDR3 is TGTGCCAGCAGTCGTCCGTTGGACACCGGGGAGCTGTTTTTT. Translating gives CASSRPLDTGELFF.

This clonotype was seen a few times. The chain combines TRBV30 with TRBJ2-7, with D possibly called TRBD1 or TRBD2 (5 bases each). Between the trimmed V and J ends, which lost 5 bases and 3 bases, there was a span of 14 bases. The CDR3 has 13 residues. Germline values: CDR1 GTSNPN, CDR2 SVGIG (reference sequence). This chain's CDR3 is CAWSSGTNYEQYF. The CDR3 DNA reads TGTGCCTGGTCCTCCGGGACGAACTACGAGCAGTACTTC.

The chain employs TRBV5-1 and TRBJ2-1; the D gene could be TRBD1 or TRBD2 (5 bases each). Trimming took off 1 base at V and 6 bases at J, with 11 bases between the two ends. Germline V gene lookup returns CDR1 SGHRS and CDR2 YFSETQ. The CDR3 length is 14 residues. The chain's CDR3 is CASSLTGPPNEQFF. The CDR3 coding sequence is TGCGCCAGCAGCTTGACGGGACCACCCAATGAGCAGTTCTTC.

This sequence joins TRBV14 and TRBJ2-7; no clear D gene. Trimming removed 1 base from V and 3 bases from J, with 10 bases in between. This CDR3 is built from 14 residues. The germline CDR1 and CDR2 sequences are SGHDN and FVKESK. CDR3 DNA: TGTGCCAGCAGCCAAGGGCCAGCCGGCTACGAGCAGTACTTC. It translates to CASSQGPAGYEQYF.

The sample holds many counts of this clonotype. The rearrangement links TRBV12-3 or TRBV12-4 to TRBJ2-2; D possibly matches TRBD1 or TRBD2 (5 bases each). The CDR3 contains 14 residues. With 6 bases removed from V and 7 bases from J, the gap between germline ends came to 15 bases. CDR3: CASRGPTIGGELFF. Here the CDR3 DNA reads TGTGCCAGCAGGGGACCGACTATTGGCGGGGAGCTGTTTTTT.

This clonotype appeared many times. This chain uses TRBV5-1 with TRBJ1-2, with 7 bases aligning to TRBD1. The CDR3 loop spans 14 amino acids. The V gene end was trimmed by 4 bases and the J gene end by 2 bases; junction bases not matched to a gene: 5. CDR1 is SGHRS and CDR2 is YFSETQ in the germline V gene. Written as DNA, the CDR3 is TGCGCCAGCAGCCCCGCGGGACAGAACTATGGCTACACCTTC. Its translation is CASSPAGQNYGYTF. Drawing the rest from reference TRBV5-1 and TRBJ1-2, the complete variable domain is KAGVTQTPRYLIKTRGQQVTLSCSPISGHRSVSWYQQTPGQGLQFLFEYFSETQRNKGNFPGRFSGRQFSNSRSEMNVSTLELGDSALYLCASSPAGQNYGYTFGSGTRLTVV.

This clonotype occurred a few times. V usage is TRBV7-2 and J usage is TRBJ2-3; 7 bases fit TRBD2. V shed 4 bases, J shed 4 bases, and the junction held 8 bases outside the gene matches. The CDR3 loop spans 15 amino acids. Germline loops: CDR1 SGHTA, CDR2 FQGNSA. The CDR3 bases are TGTGCCAGCAGCTCCACCTATAGCGGGTCAGATACGCAGTATTTT. The encoded protein is CASSSTYSGSDTQYF.

Only a few counts were recorded for this clonotype. The chain is built from TRBV20-1 and TRBJ1-2; maybe TRBD1 (5 bases). This CDR3 has 14 residues. The germline gives CDR1 DFQATT, CDR2 SNEGSKA (reference sequence). V lost 1 base and J lost 0, with 9 bases in between. The CDR3 coding sequence is TGCAGTGCTAGAGGGGCGGGGGCTAACTATGGCTACACCTTC. It yields the protein CSARGAGANYGYTF.